What follows are 21 T cell receptor beta chains derived from one specimen sequenced in a study of blood T cells in healthy people across ages. The use of a sample-barcoded 5' primer and a J-beta primer mix characterized a second PCR of roughly 6 to 11 cycles. TCRdb re-called the 5' RACE reads through MiXCR, storing one row per CDR3 protein. The sample consists of about 650,000 distinct CDR3 sequences, roughly 32% of them appearing once. The sequencing sample was made of blood. All receptors derive from a woman of 80 years or more in good health.

Notes on this clonotype: This may stem from a read error, because a much larger clone lies one nucleotide away. The V gene is TRBV3-1, the J gene TRBJ2-7; D call uncertain. This CDR3 contains 13 residues. Germline assignment: CDR1 LGHDT and CDR2 YNNKEL (reference sequence). The V end lost 4 bases, the J end lost 2 bases, and 9 bases lay between the germline ends. This chain's CDR3 is CASSLLGTYEQYF. CDR3 nucleotides: TGTGCCAGCAGCCTTCTAGGGACCTACGAGCAGTACTTC.

V is TRBV7-9 and J is TRBJ1-5, with D unresolved. The ends were cut back, 4 bases at V and 3 bases at J, with 13 bases in the middle. CDR1 is SEHNR and CDR2 is FQNEAQ in the germline V gene (reference sequence). The CDR3 is 15 amino acids. The CDR3 region is CASSSGNSNNQPQHF. CDR3 sequence (DNA): TGTGCCAGCAGCTCGGGGAACAGCAACAATCAGCCCCAGCATTTT. Together with reference TRBV7-9 and TRBJ1-5, the CDR3 gives the full variable domain: DTGVSQNPRHKITKRGQNVTFRCDPISEHNRLYWYRQTLGQGPEFLTYFQNEAQLEKSRLLSDRFSAERPKGSFSTLEIQRTEQGDSAMYLCASSSGNSNNQPQHFGDGTRLSIL.

V is TRBV12-3 or TRBV12-4 and J is TRBJ2-7, with D tentatively TRBD1 (5 bases). The J call is doubtful: the DNA matches TRBJ2-5 better. The CDR3 has 14 amino acids. For the CDR3, the DNA is TGTGCCAGCTCTTTGGGGCAGTCCCCGGGGACCCAGTACTTC. Translation gives CASSLGQSPGTQYF.

As to this clonotype: The junction and the germline gene differ at one end; a read error may be behind it. This CDR3 is CAISAAGRDTGELFF. The CDR3 DNA reads as TGTGCCATCAGTGCGGCAGGTCGGGACACCGGGGAGCTGTTTTTT. V is TRBV6-6 and J is TRBJ2-2; no firm D call. This CDR3 has 15 residues. In germline, CDR1 is MNHNY, CDR2 SVGAGI (reference sequence).

The table lists this clonotype with many counts. J is TRBJ2-3 and V is TRBV7-9; 7 bases are shared with TRBD1. CDR3 length: 16 residues. The V gene end was trimmed by 7 bases and the J gene end by 2 bases; junction bases not matched to a gene: 12. The V gene's germline CDR1 is SEHNR and CDR2 FQNEAQ (reference sequence). CDR3 region: CASTPPGQTITDTQYF. CDR3 DNA sequence: TGTGCCAGCACCCCCCCGGGACAGACTATCACAGATACGCAGTATTTT.

This sequence joins TRBV7-8 and TRBJ1-1; TRBD1 matches at 7 bases. Trimming removed 1 base from V and 4 bases from J; junction bases left unmatched: 9. This CDR3 region has 16 residues. Germline CDR1 reads SGHVS; CDR2 reads FQNEAQ. The CDR3 region is CASSLGLRGQITEAFF. The CDR3 coding sequence is TGTGCCAGCAGCTTAGGTCTAAGGGGGCAAATCACTGAAGCTTTCTTT.

The V call is TRBV5-5, the J call TRBJ1-1, with D possibly TRBD1 on 6 matching bases. There are 14 residues in the CDR3. Germline lookup yields CDR1 SGHKS and CDR2 YYEKEE (reference sequence). Between the trimmed V and J ends, which lost 5 bases and 6 bases, there was a span of 17 bases. This chain's CDR3 is CASSWAGEKSEAFF. For the CDR3, the DNA is TGTGCCAGCAGTTGGGCAGGGGAAAAGTCTGAAGCTTTCTTT.

This clonotype occurred many times. The V call is TRBV10-3, the J call TRBJ2-3; 12 bases agree with TRBD2. Per the germline V gene, CDR1 is ENHRY and CDR2 is SYGVKD. The CDR3 contains 18 residues. The V segment lost 0 bases and the J segment 1 base; nucleotides outside the gene matches: 5. Here the CDR3 reads CAISESPSGGGRTDTQYF. For the CDR3, the DNA is TGTGCCATCAGTGAGTCTCCTAGCGGGGGGGGACGCACAGATACGCAGTATTTT.

This clonotype came up many times. The chain uses TRBV7-9 and TRBJ1-1; D not resolved. The CDR3 consists of 12 residues. The germline V gene encodes CDR1 SEHNR and CDR2 FQNEAQ (reference sequence). With 5 bases removed from V and 1 base from J, the gap between germline ends came to 5 bases. For the CDR3, the DNA is TGTGCCAGCAGCCCTCAGAACACTGAAGCTTTCTTT. Protein sequence: CASSPQNTEAFF.

For this clonotype: The conserved final phenylalanine or tryptophan is absent from the CDR3, which likely points to a read error. The limits of the CDR3 on the DNA are not certain, so only TCRdb's listed CDR3 is given. This rearrangement joins TRBV27 to TRBJ1-4; the table assigns TRBD1, which was not confirmed against the DNA. Germline CDR1 reads MNHEY; CDR2 reads SMNVEV (reference sequence). The CDR3 comprises 15 residues, both ends counted. This CDR3 is CASSTSGAANEKLFL.

This clonotype was counted a few times. This clone may be a read error of a much larger clone one base away. This chain uses TRBV4-2 with TRBJ2-7; no clear D gene. CDR1 and CDR2 (germline): LGHNA, YNFKEQ. The CDR3 loop spans 16 amino acids. V dropped 1 base and J dropped 7 bases, with 20 bases sitting between them. Here the CDR3 reads CASSQASGGSYNEQYF. In DNA form, the CDR3 reads TGTGCCAGCAGCCAAGCCTCCGGTGGCTCCTACAATGAGCAGTACTTC.

The DNA for the CDR3 is TGCAGTGCTAGGAGGAGGGGGAACACTGAAGCTTTCTTT. Protein: CSARRRGNTEAFF. This chain links TRBV20-1 with TRBJ1-1, with a weak D call TRBD1 (5 bases). V shed 3 bases and J shed 1 base, with 9 bases lying between them. Germline CDR1 reads DFQATT; CDR2 reads SNEGSKA (reference sequence). The CDR3 sequence is 13 residues long.

This clonotype was seen at least ten times. V usage is TRBV5-1 and J usage is TRBJ1-2, with 7 bases aligning to TRBD1. There are 14 residues in the CDR3. With V trimmed by 1 base and J by 6 bases, 6 bases remained unmatched. Germline V gene data show CDR1 as SGHRS and CDR2 as YFSETQ. CDR3: CASSLPGGYDGYTF. The CDR3 DNA reads TGCGCCAGCAGCTTGCCAGGGGGGTACGATGGCTACACCTTC.

Only one count was recorded for this clonotype. J is TRBJ1-2 and V is TRBV7-9, with 8 bases identical to TRBD1. The CDR3 covers 12 residues. CDR1 and CDR2 (germline): SEHNR, FQNEAQ (reference sequence). With V trimmed by 5 bases and J by 6 bases, 2 bases remained unmatched. CDR3 region: CASSQDRDGYTF. CDR3 DNA sequence: TGTGCCAGCAGCCAGGACAGGGATGGCTACACCTTC.

This clonotype was recorded many times. The chain recombines TRBV28 with TRBJ1-2; no firm D call. The CDR3 is made up of 13 amino acids. Trimming pared 5 bases from V and 1 base from J, leaving 8 bases between. Germline CDR1 and CDR2: MDHEN and SYDVKM. CDR3 DNA: TGTGCCAGCAGTCCCTCCTTTAACTATGGCTACACCTTC. It is translated as CASSPSFNYGYTF.

Remarks on this clonotype: A much larger clonotype is one base distant, so this may be a read error. The J gene is TRBJ2-7, the V gene TRBV28; D is undetermined. CDR1 MDHEN and CDR2 SYDVKM come from the germline V gene. CDR3 length: 15 residues. The V end was cut by 3 bases, the J end by 7 bases, with 19 bases between. CDR3 loop: CASSLDQGSYNEQYF. DNA for the CDR3: TGTGCCAGCAGTTTGGATCAAGGCTCCTACAATGAGCAGTACTTC.

This clonotype was counted at least ten times. V usage is TRBV7-2 and J usage is TRBJ1-1; D is undetermined. Germline CDR1 SGHTA, CDR2 FQGNSA. Trimming left V 4 bases short and J 0 bases short, with 6 bases between. This CDR3 spans 13 amino acids. CDR3 amino acids: CASSSSLNTEAFF. The DNA of the CDR3 is TGTGCCAGCAGCTCGTCTTTGAACACTGAAGCTTTCTTT. The complete variable domain, with remaining parts taken from reference TRBV7-2 and TRBJ1-1, reads GAGVSQSPSNKVTEKGKDVELRCDPISGHTALYWYRQSLGQGLEFLIYFQGNSAPDKSGLPSDRFSAERTGGSVSTLTIQRTQQEDSAVYLCASSSSLNTEAFFGQGTRLTVV.

In regard to this clonotype: A read error may explain this, as a much larger clone is one base away. The chain carries TRBV5-1 and TRBJ2-2; the D gene is possibly TRBD1 (6 bases). The CDR3 loop spans 17 amino acids. In germline, CDR1 is SGHRS, CDR2 YFSETQ. The CDR3 DNA sequence: TGCGCCAGCAGCTCACGAGGGGGTGGGGCAGCCACCGGGGAGCTGGTTTTT. Its protein is CASSSRGGGAATGELVF.

This clonotype showed up many times. The chain employs TRBV5-1 and TRBJ2-7, with 8 bases matching TRBD1. Germline assignment: CDR1 SGHRS and CDR2 YFSETQ. With V trimmed by 4 bases and J by 3 bases, 6 bases remained unmatched. This CDR3 region has 14 residues. The CDR3 protein is CASSPGGQVYEQYF. The CDR3 nucleotides are TGCGCCAGCAGCCCCGGGGGACAGGTCTACGAGCAGTACTTC.

The chain uses TRBV3-1 and TRBJ2-3; D possibly corresponds to TRBD2 (6 bases). Per germline, CDR1 LGHDT and CDR2 YNNKEL (reference sequence). The V gene lost 0 bases and the J gene lost 3 bases, with 13 bases spanning the gap. The CDR3 spans 16 residues. The CDR3 DNA follows: TGTGCCAGCAGCCAAGATTGGAGGGGCGGTACAGATACGCAGTATTTT. It translates to CASSQDWRGGTDTQYF.

The V call is TRBV5-1, the J call TRBJ1-2, with D maybe TRBD1 (5 bases). This CDR3 spans 13 amino acids. The V and J ends lost 6 bases and 5 bases respectively, with 14 bases between them. In germline, CDR1 is SGHRS, CDR2 YFSETQ. CDR3 sequence: CASMRGEGYGYTF. The DNA for the CDR3 is TGCGCCAGCATGAGGGGAGAAGGATATGGCTACACCTTC.